This T cell receptor (beta chain) came from a study of CD8 T cells in ankylosing spondylitis. Findings of the study overall: Apparently characteristic of ankylosing spondylitis blood was a TCR beta motif (about 8 highly homologous variants). Before this, some motif variants had been reported in reactive arthritis synovial fluid and blood. In ankylosing spondylitis patients, matched synovial fluid reportedly showed significant enrichment of disease-linked clones.

Trimming cost V 7 bases and J 5 bases; bases outside gene matches: 8. The V gene's germline CDR1 is SQVTM and CDR2 ANQGSEA. This CDR3 has 13 residues. Quantitative 5'-RACE with molecular barcodes generated TCR beta libraries. TCRdb reprocessed the 5' RACE reads via MiXCR and lists one record per CDR3 protein. The table lists a few hundred thousand distinct CDR3 sequences, 17% of them singletons. This clonotype was seen more than once but under ten times. Its specificity is unknown. The sequence came from a male donor with ankylosing spondylitis. The sequencing input was blood, either unsorted or a sorted T cell fraction (not recorded which). The chain uses TRBV29-1 and TRBJ1-5; 7 bases are shared with TRBD1. The CDR3 here is CSAKDRDDQPQHF. The CDR3 DNA follows: TGCAGCGCTAAAGACAGGGATGATCAGCCCCAGCATTTT.